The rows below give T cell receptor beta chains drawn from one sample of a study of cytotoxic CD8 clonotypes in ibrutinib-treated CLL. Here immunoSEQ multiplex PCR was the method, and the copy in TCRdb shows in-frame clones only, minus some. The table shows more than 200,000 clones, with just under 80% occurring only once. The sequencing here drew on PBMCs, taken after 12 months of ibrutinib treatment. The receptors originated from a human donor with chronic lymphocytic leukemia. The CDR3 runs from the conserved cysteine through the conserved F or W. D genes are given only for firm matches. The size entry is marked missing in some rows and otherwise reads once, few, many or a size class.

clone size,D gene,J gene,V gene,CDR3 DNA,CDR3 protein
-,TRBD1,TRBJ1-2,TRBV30,TGTGCCTGGAGCCACGACCCAGGGGGGGGTGGCTACACCTTC,CAWSHDPGGGGYTF
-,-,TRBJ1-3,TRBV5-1,TGCGCCAGCAGGCTCTCAATCGACGCTGGAAACACCATATATTTT,CASRLSIDAGNTIYF
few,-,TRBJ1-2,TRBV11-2,TGTGCCAGCGGGGGGGCGAATAACTATGGCTACACCTTC,CASGGANNYGYTF
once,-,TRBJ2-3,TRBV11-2,TGTGCCAGCAGCCCTGGGGCAGATACGCAGTATTTT,CASSPGADTQYF
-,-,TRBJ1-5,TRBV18,TGTGCCAGCTCACTGGAGGGGTTGGGCAATCAGCCCCAGCATTTT,CASSLEGLGNQPQHF
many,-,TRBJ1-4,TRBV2,TGTGCCAGCAGGGGTTTAGAGGAAAAACTGTTTTTT,CASRGLEEKLFF
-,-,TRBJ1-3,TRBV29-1,TGCAGCGTTGAACACGGTTTGGACGGAAACACCATATATTTT,CSVEHGLDGNTIYF
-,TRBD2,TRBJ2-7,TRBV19,TGTGCCAGTAGTATAGCCGGACTAGCGGCCTACGAGCAGTACTTC,CASSIAGLAAYEQYF
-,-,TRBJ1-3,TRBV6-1,TGTGCCAGCAGTGAAGGAAGAGGACGATCCTCTGGAAACACCATATATTTT,CASSEGRGRSSGNTIYF
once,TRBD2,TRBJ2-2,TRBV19,TGTGCCAGTAGTATTGGACTAGCGGCGAACACCGGGGAGCTGTTTTTT,CASSIGLAANTGELFF
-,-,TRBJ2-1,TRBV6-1,TGTGCCAGCAGTGAAGCTCGGAGATCCTCCTACAATGAGCAGTTCTTC,CASSEARRSSYNEQFF
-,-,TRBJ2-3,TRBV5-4,TGTGCCAGCAGCCCCGCTGGGGCGTCGGGAACCAACCGAGATACGCAGTATTTT,CASSPAGASGTNRDTQYF
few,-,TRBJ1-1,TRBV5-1,TGCGCCAGCAGCCCCCAGGTGGGACAGAACACTGAAGCTTTCTTT,CASSPQVGQNTEAFF
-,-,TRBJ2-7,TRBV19,TGTGCCAGTAGTCTTACGACTCACACCTACGAGCAGTACTTC,CASSLTTHTYEQYF
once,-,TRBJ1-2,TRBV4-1,TGCGCCAGCAGCCAACCTCCACGGGGGCGCGGTGGGTACACCTTC,CASSQPPRGRGGYTF
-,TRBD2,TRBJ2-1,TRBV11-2,TGTGCCAGCAGCTCTATAACTAGCGGGAGAGTCTACAATGAGCAGTTCTTC,CASSSITSGRVYNEQFF
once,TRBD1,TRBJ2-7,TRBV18,TGTGCCAGCTCACCGGTAGATGCAGGGGGACGCTACGAGCAGTACTTC,CASSPVDAGGRYEQYF
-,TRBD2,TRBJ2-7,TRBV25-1,TGTGCCAGCAGCCACGTAGCGGGGCCCCAATACGAGCAGTACTTC,CASSHVAGPQYEQYF
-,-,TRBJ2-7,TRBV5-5,TGTGCCAGCACTCTTGGACCGGACCACTACGAGCAGTACTTC,CASTLGPDHYEQYF
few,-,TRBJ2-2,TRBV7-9,TGTGCCAGCAGCTTAGATCCACCGGAGCTGTTTTTT,CASSLDPPELFF